The 24 T cell receptor beta chains presented below share a single source sample, sequenced in a study of cytomegalovirus exposure and HLA in healthy donors. PCR employed 60 Vbeta and 13 Jbeta primers. Data came from immunoSEQ multiplex PCR; TCRdb stores just in-frame clones and leaves some out. The repertoire holds approximately 240,000 clones, with almost 85% as singletons. The sequenced sample consisted of PBMCs. These receptors came from a woman in her thirties or forties in good health and CMV-seronegative.

This chain uses TRBV27 with TRBJ2-1; D remains ambiguous. With 1 base removed from V and 3 bases from J, the gap between germline ends came to 7 bases. Germline values: CDR1 MNHEY, CDR2 SMNVEV (reference sequence). This CDR3 is built from 14 residues. CDR3 bases: TGTGCCAGCAGTTTATATGTCCGCTACAATGAGCAGTTCTTC. Amino acid sequence: CASSLYVRYNEQFF.

The chain uses TRBV5-1 and TRBJ2-3; 7 bases match TRBD2. The ends lost 2 bases at V and 1 base at J; junction bases unmatched: 7. The length of the CDR3 is 16 residues. Germline CDR1 is SGHRS and CDR2 is YFSETQ. The CDR3 DNA reads as TGCGCCAGCAGCTTAATCCCGGGGGGAGGCACAGATACGCAGTATTTT. This gives the protein CASSLIPGGGTDTQYF.

The J gene is TRBJ2-5, the V gene TRBV4-3; possible D gene TRBD2, 6 bases. The DNA end lines up better with TRBJ2-7; the J call may be wrong. Germline V gives CDR1 LGHNA, CDR2 YSLEER. This CDR3 comprises 13 residues. CDR3 in DNA: TGCGCCAGCAGCCAAGAGAGGCGGGGCGAGCAGTACTTC. Protein product: CASSQERRGEQYF.

The chain uses TRBV28 and TRBJ1-5; D remains ambiguous. Trimming removed 5 bases at V and 5 bases at J, with 16 bases between. Germline CDR1 and CDR2: MDHEN and SYDVKM. CDR3 length equals 15 residues. The CDR3 protein is CASSPHMGGDQPQHF. The CDR3 DNA sequence: TGTGCCAGCAGTCCGCACATGGGCGGGGATCAGCCCCAGCATTTT. The whole variable domain, filled in from reference TRBV28 and TRBJ1-5, reads DVKVTQSSRYLVKRTGEKVFLECVQDMDHENMFWYRQDPGLGLRLIYFSYDVKMKEKGDIPEGYSVSREKKERFSLILESASTNQTSMYLCASSPHMGGDQPQHFGDGTRLSIL.

The chain recombines TRBV2 with TRBJ1-2, with D perhaps TRBD1 (5 bases). Germline lookup yields CDR1 SNHLY and CDR2 FYNNEI. The CDR3 length is 16 residues. V lost 0 bases and J 8 bases, leaving 19 bases between the germline ends. The CDR3 DNA follows: TGTGCCAGCAGTGAAGCGCCTAGGCGGGGGTATACGGGCTACACCTTC. Residues: CASSEAPRRGYTGYTF.

The chain joins TRBV27 to TRBJ2-5; D gene uncertain. CDR1 is MNHEY and CDR2 is SMNVEV in the germline V gene (reference sequence). Deletions cut 2 bases from V and 6 bases from J, with 10 bases between. CDR3 length equals 13 residues. DNA of the CDR3: TGTGCCAGCAGTTTAAGCGCCGGAAAGACCCAGTACTTC. This codes for CASSLSAGKTQYF.

This clone was counted only a few times. The same CDR3 also results from other DNA sequences found in this sample. The chain recombines TRBV6-5 with TRBJ1-2, with no clear D. Per the germline V gene, CDR1 is MNHEY and CDR2 is SVGAGI. The V end was cut by 5 bases, the J end by 2 bases, with 9 bases between. The CDR3 is 13 amino acids. In DNA, the CDR3 is TGTGCCAGCAGTCCCACCGGGAACTATGGCTACACCTTC. Its translation is CASSPTGNYGYTF.

V usage is TRBV5-4 and J usage is TRBJ2-1, with 8 bases lining up with TRBD1. The germline V gene has CDR1 SGHNT and CDR2 YYREEE (reference sequence). The CDR3 has 14 amino acids. V lost 0 bases to trimming and J lost 4 bases; unmatched junction nucleotides: 0. The CDR3 DNA reads as TGTGCCAGCAGCTTGGGACAGGGGTACAATGAGCAGTTCTTC. Its protein product is CASSLGQGYNEQFF.

This chain's CDR3 is CATSRDGTGITDTQYF. In DNA form, the CDR3 reads TGTGCCACCAGCAGAGACGGGACAGGGATTACAGATACGCAGTATTTT. The rearrangement uses TRBV15 and TRBJ2-3; TRBD1 agrees at 9 bases. The CDR3 is made up of 16 amino acids. V shed 0 bases and J 3 bases; nucleotides not matched to a gene: 4. Germline V gene lookup returns CDR1 LNHNV and CDR2 YYDKDF (reference sequence).

CDR3 nucleotide sequence: TGTGCCAGCAGTTACACACTGAACACTGAAGCTTTCTTT. This codes for CASSYTLNTEAFF. V usage is TRBV6-5 and J usage is TRBJ1-1; no clear D. CDR1 MNHEY and CDR2 SVGAGI come from the germline V gene. The V gene lost 2 bases and the J gene lost 0 bases, with 4 bases spanning the gap. The CDR3 length is 13 residues.

The J gene is TRBJ1-4, the V gene TRBV7-9; TRBD1 matches 9 bases. The J segment lost 7 bases and the V segment lost 1 base, leaving 4 bases of the junction unmatched. The germline V gene has CDR1 SEHNR and CDR2 FQNEAQ (reference sequence). The CDR3 has 15 residues. The DNA of the CDR3 is TGTGCCAGCAGCTTAGTCCGGGACAGGGTTGAAAAACTGTTTTTT. Its translation is CASSLVRDRVEKLFF. The variable domain in full, completed from reference TRBV7-9 and TRBJ1-4, reads DTGVSQNPRHKITKRGQNVTFRCDPISEHNRLYWYRQTLGQGPEFLTYFQNEAQLEKSRLLSDRFSAERPKGSFSTLEIQRTEQGDSAMYLCASSLVRDRVEKLFFGSGTQLSVL.

The V and J genes are TRBV9 and TRBJ1-6, with TRBD1 matching over 9 bases. The CDR3 runs 16 residues. V lost 0 bases to trimming and J lost 5 bases; unmatched junction nucleotides: 3. Looked up from germline, CDR1 is SGDLS and CDR2 is YYNGEE. The CDR3 is CASSVAQGANNSPLHF. CDR3 nucleotides: TGTGCCAGCAGCGTAGCACAGGGGGCAAATAATTCACCCCTCCACTTT. Full variable domain (rest looked up from reference TRBV9 and TRBJ1-6): DSGVTQTPKHLITATGQRVTLRCSPRSGDLSVYWYQQSLDQGLQFLIQYYNGEERAKGNILERFSAQQFPDLHSELNLSSLELGDSALYFCASSVAQGANNSPLHFGNGTRLTVT.

This rearrangement joins TRBV18 to TRBJ1-1; 7 positions agree with TRBD1. The CDR3 loop spans 16 amino acids. J gave up 5 bases and V 8 bases, and 17 bases lay outside the gene matches. The germline CDR1 and CDR2 sequences are KGHSH and LQKENI. The CDR3: CASHPTGARRVTEAFF. The DNA of the CDR3 is TGTGCCAGCCACCCTACAGGGGCTCGGAGGGTGACTGAAGCTTTCTTT.

V gene TRBV29-1 combines with J gene TRBJ1-1; 7 positions agree with TRBD1. Germline V gene lookup returns CDR1 SQVTM and CDR2 ANQGSEA. CDR3 size: 12 residues. V lost 8 bases to trimming and J lost 4 bases; unmatched junction nucleotides: 7. The CDR3 DNA follows: TGCAGCTTTCAAGGGGGCGGCACTGAAGCTTTCTTT. It encodes CSFQGGGTEAFF.

V gene TRBV29-1 combines with J gene TRBJ1-2, with 11 positions matching TRBD1. Germline V gene sequence: CDR1 SQVTM, CDR2 ANQGSEA. The trim removed 0 bases at V and 5 bases at J, leaving 5 bases unmatched. This CDR3 spans 15 amino acids. Written as DNA, the CDR3 is TGCAGCGTTGAAGATCCGGGACAGGGGGTATATGGCTACACCTTC. This translates into CSVEDPGQGVYGYTF.

This clone has only one observation. V gene TRBV9 combines with J gene TRBJ1-3; D is perhaps TRBD1 (5 bases). Trimming cost V 2 bases and J 2 bases, with 11 bases left between them. CDR1 SGDLS and CDR2 YYNGEE come from the germline V gene. The CDR3 runs 15 residues. The CDR3 here is CASSVQGSPGNTIYF. The CDR3 region has the DNA TGTGCCAGCAGCGTCCAGGGTTCGCCTGGAAACACCATATATTTT.

As DNA, the CDR3 is TGTGCCAGCAGTTACAGGGCACTGCCTCATATGAACACTGAAGCTTTCTTT. It codes for CASSYRALPHMNTEAFF. V usage is TRBV7-2 and J usage is TRBJ1-1, with D possibly TRBD1 on 6 matching bases. CDR1 is SGHTA and CDR2 is FQGNSA in the germline V gene. CDR3 size: 17 residues. Trimming left V 6 bases short and J 0 bases short, with 20 bases between.

This clone was counted between two and nine times. V gene TRBV4-3 combines with J gene TRBJ2-3; 7 positions agree with TRBD2. The CDR3 has 15 residues. CDR1 is LGHNA, CDR2 YSLEER, per germline. V lost 0 bases, J lost 6 bases, and 6 bases stayed unmatched. The CDR3 nucleotides are TGCGCCAGCAGCCAAGAAGGCGGAGCGGGGGATACGCAGTATTTT. It translates to CASSQEGGAGDTQYF.

The chain links TRBV7-3 to TRBJ2-7, with a tentative D call TRBD1 (5 bases). CDR1 is SGHTA and CDR2 is FQGTGA in the germline V gene. Trimming took off 5 bases at V and 4 bases at J, with 15 bases between the two ends. CDR3 length: 14 residues. The CDR3 bases are TGTGCCAGCAGCCCAGCGCAGGGCCGATACGAGCAGTACTTC. Translating it yields CASSPAQGRYEQYF.

The chain carries TRBV6-6 and TRBJ1-2; D perhaps matches TRBD1 (5 bases). Trimming stripped 6 bases from V and 4 bases from J, with 18 bases between. Germline V gene sequence: CDR1 MNHNY, CDR2 SVGAGI (reference sequence). The CDR3 spans 15 residues. CDR3 protein: CASSTRTPQGYGYTF. CDR3 DNA sequence: TGTGCCAGCAGCACCAGGACACCGCAGGGCTATGGCTACACCTTC.

This clone came up a few times. The rearrangement links TRBV5-4 to TRBJ1-3, with D unresolved. V was cut by 5 bases and J by 1 base, with 13 bases left in between. The CDR3 covers 15 residues. Germline V gene lookup returns CDR1 SGHNT and CDR2 YYREEE (reference sequence). The CDR3 is CASSTPAGSGNTIYF. The CDR3 bases are TGTGCCAGCAGTACCCCGGCGGGTTCTGGAAACACCATATATTTT. Variable domain in full (rest from reference TRBV5-4 and TRBJ1-3): ETGVTQSPTHLIKTRGQQVTLRCSSQSGHNTVSWYQQALGQGPQFIFQYYREEENGRGNFPPRFSGLQFPNYSSELNVNALELDDSALYLCASSTPAGSGNTIYFGEGSWLTVV.

This clone was detected only once. The J gene is TRBJ2-7, the V gene TRBV7-9; 8 bases are shared with TRBD1. The V gene end was trimmed by 5 bases and the J gene end by 5 bases; junction bases not matched to a gene: 5. CDR1 is SEHNR and CDR2 is FQNEAQ in the germline V gene (reference sequence). The CDR3 loop spans 13 amino acids. CDR3 protein: CASSPGQGNEQYF. The CDR3 bases are TGTGCCAGCAGCCCCGGACAGGGCAACGAGCAGTACTTC.

DNA of the CDR3: TGCAGCGTTGTGTACGGGAATCAGCCCCAGCATTTT. This gives the protein CSVVYGNQPQHF. V gene TRBV29-1 combines with J gene TRBJ1-5; D is ambiguous. This CDR3 has 12 residues. Trimming stripped 4 bases from V and 4 bases from J, with 8 bases between. CDR1 is SQVTM, CDR2 ANQGSEA, per germline.

The chain joins TRBV2 to TRBJ1-5, with D unclear. In germline, CDR1 is SNHLY, CDR2 FYNNEI. V was trimmed by 7 bases and J by 1 base, leaving 5 bases between them. This CDR3 is 12 amino acids long. CDR3 nucleotide sequence: TGTGCCAGCAAAGAGAGCAATCAGCCCCAGCATTTT. Protein: CASKESNQPQHF.